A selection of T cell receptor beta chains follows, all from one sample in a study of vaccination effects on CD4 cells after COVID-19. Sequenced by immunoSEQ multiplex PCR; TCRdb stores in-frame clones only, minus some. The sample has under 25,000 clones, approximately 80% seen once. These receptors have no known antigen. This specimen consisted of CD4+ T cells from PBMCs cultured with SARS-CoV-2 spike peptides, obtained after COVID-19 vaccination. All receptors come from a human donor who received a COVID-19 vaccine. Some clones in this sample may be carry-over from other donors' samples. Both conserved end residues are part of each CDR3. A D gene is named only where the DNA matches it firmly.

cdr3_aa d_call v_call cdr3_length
CASSYTGSTNYGYTF NA TRBV7-8 15
CASSSLGTGRTGELFF TRBD1 TRBV7-8 16
CATSRNRGGNEKLFF TRBD1 TRBV15 15
CASTRATLAGGETQYF TRBD2 TRBV5-1 16
CASSQDQYNEKLFF NA TRBV3-1/TRBV3-2 14
CATSDLRQAPTGELFF NA TRBV24-1 16
CASSPVGSVETQYF NA TRBV4-1 14
CASSFQGGAGSNQPQHF NA TRBV28 17
CASSTRGGPGGDTQYF TRBD2 TRBV19 16
CASSDRDRANYSNQPQHF TRBD1 TRBV19 18
CASSLVAEEDTIYF NA TRBV5-1 14
CASSLSGGLETQYF TRBD2 TRBV7-2 14
CASSSTGYDTEAFF TRBD1 TRBV7-2 14
CASSVGPPSGKNIQYF NA TRBV5-4 16
CASSLQGVRTDTQYF TRBD1 TRBV5-1 15
CASTPRGVGSDTQYF NA TRBV19 15
CASSQDLRAGTDTQYF NA TRBV14 16
CASSPRQADTGELFF NA TRBV18 15
CASSGNRGTQPQHF NA TRBV28 14
CASSLMASFTGELFF NA TRBV5-1 15
CASSGLLRGTQYF NA TRBV19 13
CASSDHRGTGNTIYF TRBD1 TRBV6-1 15
CATSARVGEKLFF NA TRBV2 13
CASSIGQADYGYTF TRBD1 TRBV19 14
CASSVGGTYNEQFF TRBD2 TRBV5-1 14
CASSLTSDSTDTQYF TRBD2 TRBV7-3 15
CASSWGGLGADTQYF TRBD2 TRBV5-1 15
CASSPRAGTGNEQFF TRBD2 TRBV27 15
CASSMAGEETQYF NA TRBV23-1 13
CASSLGTANPTNEELFF TRBD1 TRBV7-3 17
CASSQGDGTQYF NA TRBV14 12
CASSATDSNQPQHF NA TRBV2 14
CASSIRRISTDTQYF NA TRBV19 15
CASSPRRGGHDTQYF TRBD2 TRBV18 15
CASSPPGQGAKGYGYTF TRBD1 TRBV28 17
CASRGLAGSETQYF TRBD2 TRBV6-5 14
CASSRTSTTGELFF NA TRBV5-1 14
CASSFTANYGYTF NA TRBV5-1 13
CASSVGQLANEKLFF NA TRBV9 15
CASSRVSGGASGANVLTF TRBD2 TRBV3-1/TRBV3-2 18
CASGAYPTGDTYYGYTF TRBD1 TRBV10-1 17
CASRRDSVNYGYTF TRBD1 TRBV6-5 14
CASSLDPGMAGANVLTF NA TRBV7-2 17